This TCR beta chain was found in a study of response to subunit inactivated influenza vaccine. Overall study findings and caveats: The authors proposed limited new T cell recruitment per seasonal influenza vaccination.

Trimming removed 2 bases at V and 0 bases at J, with 12 bases between. Germline CDR1 reads SGHTA; CDR2 reads FQGNSA. CDR3 length equals 16 residues. With respect to this clonotype: Its antigen is not known.

TCRdb processed the RT-PCR reads anew with MiXCR; each CDR3 protein has one entry. The sample holds about 620,000 distinct CDR3 sequences, about an eighth seen once. V gene TRBV7-2 combines with J gene TRBJ2-3; tentatively, D is TRBD2 (5 bases). The material sequenced was PBMCs from blood, taken on the day of vaccination. The source is a middle-aged man who received an inactivated influenza vaccine. The CDR3 DNA follows: TGTGCCAGCAGCTTATGGGGAGCTTTTAGCACAGATACGCAGTATTTT. Amino acids: CASSLWGAFSTDTQYF.